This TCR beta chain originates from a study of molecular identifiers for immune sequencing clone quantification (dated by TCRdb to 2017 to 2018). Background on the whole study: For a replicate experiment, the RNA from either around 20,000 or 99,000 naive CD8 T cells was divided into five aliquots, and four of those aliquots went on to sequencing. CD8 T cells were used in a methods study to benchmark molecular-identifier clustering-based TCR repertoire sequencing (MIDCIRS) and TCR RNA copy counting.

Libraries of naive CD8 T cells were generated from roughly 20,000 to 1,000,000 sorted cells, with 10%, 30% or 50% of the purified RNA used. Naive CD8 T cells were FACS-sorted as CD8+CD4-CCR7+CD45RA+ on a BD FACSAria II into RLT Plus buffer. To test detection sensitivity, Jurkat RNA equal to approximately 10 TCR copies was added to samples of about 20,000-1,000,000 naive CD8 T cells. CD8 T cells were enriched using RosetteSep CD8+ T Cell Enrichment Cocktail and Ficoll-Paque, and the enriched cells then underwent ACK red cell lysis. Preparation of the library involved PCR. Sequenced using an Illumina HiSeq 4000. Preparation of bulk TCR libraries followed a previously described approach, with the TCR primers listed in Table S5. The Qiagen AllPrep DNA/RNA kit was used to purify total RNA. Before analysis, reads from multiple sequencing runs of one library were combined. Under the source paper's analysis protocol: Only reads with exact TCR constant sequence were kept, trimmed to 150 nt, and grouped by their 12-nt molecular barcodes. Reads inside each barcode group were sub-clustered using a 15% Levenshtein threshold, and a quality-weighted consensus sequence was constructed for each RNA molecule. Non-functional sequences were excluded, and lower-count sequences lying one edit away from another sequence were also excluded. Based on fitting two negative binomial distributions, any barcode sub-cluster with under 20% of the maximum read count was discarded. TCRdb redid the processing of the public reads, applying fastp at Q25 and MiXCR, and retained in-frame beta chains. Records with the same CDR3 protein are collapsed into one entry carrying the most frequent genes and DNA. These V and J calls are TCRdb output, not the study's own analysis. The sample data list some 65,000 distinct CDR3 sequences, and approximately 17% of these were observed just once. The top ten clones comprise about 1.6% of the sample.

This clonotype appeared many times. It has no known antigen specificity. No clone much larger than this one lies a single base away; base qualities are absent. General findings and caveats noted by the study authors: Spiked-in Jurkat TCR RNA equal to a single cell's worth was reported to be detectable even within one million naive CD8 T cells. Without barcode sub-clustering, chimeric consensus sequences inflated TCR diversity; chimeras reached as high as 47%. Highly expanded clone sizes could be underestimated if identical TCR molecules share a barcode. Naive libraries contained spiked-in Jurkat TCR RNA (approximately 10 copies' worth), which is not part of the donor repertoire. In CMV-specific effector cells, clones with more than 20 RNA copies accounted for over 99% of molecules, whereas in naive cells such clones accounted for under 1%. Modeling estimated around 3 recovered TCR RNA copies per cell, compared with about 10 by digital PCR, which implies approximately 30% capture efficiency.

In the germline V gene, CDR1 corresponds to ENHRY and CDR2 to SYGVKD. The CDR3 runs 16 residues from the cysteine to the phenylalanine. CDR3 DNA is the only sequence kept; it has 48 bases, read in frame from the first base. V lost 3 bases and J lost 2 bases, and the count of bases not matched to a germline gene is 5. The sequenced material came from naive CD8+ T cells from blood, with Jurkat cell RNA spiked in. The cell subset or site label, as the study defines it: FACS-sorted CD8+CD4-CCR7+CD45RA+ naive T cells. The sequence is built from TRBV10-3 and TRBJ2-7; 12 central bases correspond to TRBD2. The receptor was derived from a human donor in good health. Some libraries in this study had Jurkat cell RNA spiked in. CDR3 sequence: CAISEPTSGSPYEQYF. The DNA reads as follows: TGTGCCATCAGTGAACCGACTAGCGGGAGTCCCTACGAGCAGTACTTC.